This T cell receptor (beta chain) was retrieved from a study of cytomegalovirus exposure and HLA in healthy donors (dated by TCRdb to 2016 to 2017). Looking at the study overall: An earlier analysis of approximately 600 of the donors reported about 250 Gb of sequence data and roughly 100 million unique TCR beta sequences from 190 million or so T cells. Approximately 310 gigabases of sequencing data and 70 million to 95 million unique TCR sequences made up an early release that covered several hundred HLA-typed donors. Of the roughly 400 genotyped donors, 75% to 85% were placed in the genetic ancestry cluster associated with self-reported Caucasian donors. The aim of the study was to test whether cataloging public T cell receptors could identify signatures of past pathogen exposure. Using immunosequencing, the study profiled T cell repertoires from roughly 650 subjects and related those repertoires to cytomegalovirus serostatus. In addition to the first cohort of about 650 subjects, a separate validation cohort of 120 different subjects was used. To predict cytomegalovirus infection status, the study brought together high-throughput TCR immunosequencing, statistical association of individual TCRs with disease status, and machine learning. In a later analysis, previously published TCR beta repertoires from 670 or so donors were re-analyzed and high-resolution HLA genotyping was added so that TCR occurrence patterns could be studied. The later analysis used no new phenotypic data to find candidate immune exposures, relying instead on TCR beta sequences and their occurrence across donors. An earlier analysis of approximately 630 of the donors applied high-throughput TCR beta sequencing to assess whether each TCR beta V gene segment acted as functional or pseudogenic. Donor age, sex, ethnicity and CMV serostatus were collected together with the repertoire data. A later genetic analysis took genome-wide SNP genotypes for about three fifths of the 666 donors and used that subset as a discovery cohort. All discovery cohort repertoires had been generated using a single sequencing platform. Both class I and class II loci were covered by HLA typing, at four-digit resolution. Typing coverage varied by locus: about 629-640 donors for A, B, C, DRB1 and DQB1; roughly 500 for DQA1; over 600 for DPA1; roughly 450 for DPB1. Because of strong linkage in the cohort, five DR-DQ haplotypes were treated as single units for association and clustering. On average, around 240,000 unique TCR beta nucleotide sequences were sequenced per donor among 398 genotyped donors of the cohort, with about 17% of those sequences being non-productive. Overall study outcomes, separate from this receptor: Sequencing depth was assumed to be roughly uniform across donors in the presence/absence analyses, though that assumption may not hold. The only immune exposure information available for the cohort was CMV serostatus. The cohort was sequenced for TCR beta chains only, and without alpha or paired-chain data the features that could be detected were limited. The earlier analysis of nearly 600 of the donors excluded 15 to 20 rarely observed V segments, including chromosome 9 orphons, because counts were too low. Because the 87-base-pair reads could not distinguish some IMGT-functional V segments, including TRBV6-2 and TRBV6-3, those segments were excluded. The study gave a list of 150 to 200 TCR beta chains associated with cytomegalovirus. Because HLA typing was unavailable for some donors at each locus, only the typed subset was used in association tests. Cytomegalovirus status was reported to be diagnosed by the classifier with high specificity and sensitivity in both the original and validation cohorts. According to a later analysis, TCR association rates differed among HLA loci, with DRB1 alleles showing the most associated TCRs and HLA-C alleles showing the fewest. A further reported finding was that TCR beta sequences accurately predicted the HLA-A and HLA-B alleles for most subjects in the first cohort. V-gene and J-gene trimming of TCR beta chains was associated with a missense DCLRE1C variant in a later genetic analysis, and the association was replicated in an independent cohort. An earlier analysis of some 560 of the donors showed that most TCR beta V segments appeared in productive rearrangements either about 87% or about 30% of the time, which broadly matched IMGT annotations. Specific HLA alleles were associated with over 15,000 TCR beta sequences at a false discovery rate of 0.05 in a later analysis. A cluster of highly shared sequence variants was judged likely to represent a technical artifact of the sequencing pipeline. In a later analysis, most CMV-associated TCR beta chains were found to appear HLA-restricted, with HLA associations seemingly driven largely by CMV exposure. According to a later genetic analysis, donors in an Asian-associated ancestry cluster had fewer N-insertions in productive TCRs than the roughly 670-donor mean. Strong co-occurrence of HLA alleles, especially DR and DQ, made assigning TCR associations to individual alleles difficult. Linkage disequilibrium might explain the correlated functional status among segregating V segments, but an unknown experimental factor could not be excluded. In a later analysis, HLA-associated TCR beta chains were found to be more clonally expanded and to have lower generation probabilities than equally common non-associated chains. While some public TCRs were present in many individuals, most TCR sequences turned up only very rarely across donors. Three of the identified cytomegalovirus-associated TCR beta chains were confirmed in vitro to be specific for cytomegalovirus antigens. The authors suggested that the approach could potentially be extended to other disease states and immunological phenotypes. A later analysis reported that several top co-occurrence clusters appeared linked to parvovirus B19, influenza, CMV and Epstein-Barr virus.

Library creation used the immunoSEQ multiplex PCR assay. A mixture of 60 forward primers for TCR Vbeta segments and 13 reverse primers for TCR Jbeta segments was used in the multiplex PCR. Amplification of the CDR3 region of rearranged TCR beta genes was performed with a multiplex PCR assay on genomic DNA. On the Illumina HiSeq System, the amplified TCR beta libraries were sequenced as 87-base-pair reads. As for the original processing: A later analysis tallied some 79 million unique TCR beta chains across the roughly 610 repertoires, and about 10 million of those chains were shared by two or more donors. Raw reads were error-corrected and collapsed into unique sequences by a nearest-neighbor algorithm in which closely related sequences were merged to remove PCR and sequencing errors. Alignment of CDR3 sequences to IMGT reference sequences was used to assign V, D and J gene segments. For a sequence to be retained, a match of at least six nucleotides to both a V gene segment and a J gene segment was required. Rearrangements were called productive when the CDR3 lacked stop codons and stayed in frame with V and J; all others were non-productive. CDR3 was defined by IMGT convention, running from the second conserved V-encoded cysteine to the conserved J-encoded phenylalanine. The earlier analysis of some 550 of the donors excluded any sequence lacking an unambiguous match to a single V gene segment. In an earlier analysis of 587 of the donors, V segments were called functional above 56.7% productive rearrangements and were called segregating when the between-donor standard deviation exceeded 5%. A statistical classification framework was built to diagnose cytomegalovirus status from the catalog of TCR beta chain sequences. In a later analysis, V and J genes were assigned by comparing TCR nucleotide sequences against IMGT/GENE-DB human TR gene sequences. In a later analysis, CDR3 sequences and most-parsimonious VDJ recombination scenarios were assigned using the TCRdist pipeline. In a later analysis, each TCR beta chain was defined by its CDR3 amino acid sequence together with its V-gene family, and reads without a unique V-gene family were excluded. A later analysis removed 550 to 700 highly shared, low-generation-probability nucleotide sequences to deal with suspected cross-contamination and a sequencing artifact. In a later analysis, a clonal expansion index for each public chain was calculated from normalized within-repertoire ranks of inferred template counts. In a later analysis, generation probabilities were computed with a VDJ recombination model fitted to out-of-frame rearrangements, and the resulting probabilities were checked against IGoR. In a later analysis, TCR-TCR, TCR-HLA and TCR-CMV co-occurrence was scored with hypergeometric tests, and a repertoire-size bias correction was applied to TCR pairs. In a later analysis, false discovery rates were estimated by permuting HLA or CMV assignments 20 times. In a later analysis, co-occurring TCRs were grouped using DBSCAN, with TCRdist sequence similarity added in when clustering inside HLA-allele-positive subsets. Repertoires with fewer than 30,000 or more than 120,000 public chains, plus five repertoires with anomalous nucleotide sharing, were excluded from co-occurrence clustering. In its TCRdb copy, this immuneACCESS table keeps in-frame sequences only and misses some clones. Where compared with another copy, unresolved V genes explain less than half of these, and the others have no known cause. That table supplies the V and J calls and clone size; D and trimming were determined from the DNA. Recorded for this sample are some 200,000 clones; more than 75% of them occurred a single time. The ten largest clones take up 2% to 3% of the sample.

The cohort was made up of about 610 healthy bone marrow donors. Cohort members were all nominally healthy when sampled, although unrecorded immune exposures were likely present. The donor was CMV seropositive and belonged to the group of some 290 seropositive cohort members. A peripheral blood sample was collected from each donor, and TCR beta sequencing was performed on peripheral blood mononuclear cells. The Qiagen DNeasy Blood Extraction Kit was used to extract genomic DNA from the blood cell samples. Including cysteine and phenylalanine, the CDR3 has 16 amino acids. Kept here is only the CDR3 DNA, which spans 48 bases and is read in frame from base 1. V lost 5 bases and J lost 2 bases, and the count of bases not matched to a germline gene is 7. From a lookup of the germline V gene (reference sequence), CDR1 and CDR2 are SEHNR and FQNEAQ. Notes on this clone: Its cognate antigen has yet to be identified. Qualities for individual bases were not recorded, and no much larger clone is one base off.

This TCR came from a woman aged 50 to 65 in good health and CMV-seropositive. The chain links TRBV7-9 with TRBJ2-3, with 10 bases aligning to TRBD2. Sequencing was done on a sample of PBMCs. In nucleotide form, the sequence is TGTGCCAGCAGCCCCAGGACTAGCGGACCCACAGATACGCAGTATTTT. It translates to CASSPRTSGPTDTQYF. Beyond the CDR3, the reference TRBV7-9 and TRBJ2-3 genes provide the residues; the full variable domain reads: DTGVSQNPRHKITKRGQNVTFRCDPISEHNRLYWYRQTLGQGPEFLTYFQNEAQLEKSRLLSDRFSAERPKGSFSTLEIQRTEQGDSAMYLCASSPRTSGPTDTQYFGPGTRLTVL.